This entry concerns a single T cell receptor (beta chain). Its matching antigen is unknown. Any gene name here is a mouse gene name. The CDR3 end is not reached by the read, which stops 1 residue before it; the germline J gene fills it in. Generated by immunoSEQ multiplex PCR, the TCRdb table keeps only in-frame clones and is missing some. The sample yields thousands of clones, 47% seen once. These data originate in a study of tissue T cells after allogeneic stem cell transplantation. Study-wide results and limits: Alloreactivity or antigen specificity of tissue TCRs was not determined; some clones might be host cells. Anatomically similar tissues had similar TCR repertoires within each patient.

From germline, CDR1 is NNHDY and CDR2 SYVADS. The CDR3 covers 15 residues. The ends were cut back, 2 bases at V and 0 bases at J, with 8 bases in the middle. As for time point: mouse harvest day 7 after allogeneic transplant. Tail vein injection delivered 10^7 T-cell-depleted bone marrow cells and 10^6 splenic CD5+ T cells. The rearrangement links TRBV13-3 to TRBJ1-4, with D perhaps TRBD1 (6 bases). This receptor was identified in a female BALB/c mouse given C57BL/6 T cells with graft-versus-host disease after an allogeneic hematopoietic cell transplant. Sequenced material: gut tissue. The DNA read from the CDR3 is TGTGCCAGCAGTGAAAGGGGGGTTTCCAACGAAAGATTATTT. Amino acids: CASSERGVSNERLF. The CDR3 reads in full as CASSERGVSNERLFF.